The entry below gives a single T cell receptor beta chain sequence along with its context. The table lists this clone with a count of one. Its cognate antigen has yet to be identified. Base qualities are not recorded, but no much larger clone differs from it by a single base. This entry comes from a study of cytomegalovirus exposure and HLA in healthy donors (TCRdb year 2017). About the full investigation: An earlier analysis of approximately 600 of the donors reported about 250 Gb of sequence data and some 100 million unique TCR beta sequences from roughly 180 million T cells. Of the 398 genotyped donors, 75% to 85% were placed in the genetic ancestry cluster associated with self-reported Caucasian donors. The number of donors typed differed by locus, with about 620-630 for A, B, C, DRB1 and DQB1, more than 500 for DQA1, 606 for DPA1, and some 440 for DPB1. Class I and class II HLA loci were covered by the typing at four-digit resolution. The aim of the study was to test whether cataloging public T cell receptors could identify signatures of past pathogen exposure. A later genetic analysis used genome-wide SNP genotypes for about 60% of the roughly 700 donors, treating that subset as a discovery cohort. Among roughly 370 genotyped donors of the cohort, an average of around 240,000 unique TCR beta nucleotide sequences were sequenced per donor, around 18% of them non-productive. An early release covering roughly 600 HLA-typed donors comprised 300 to 350 gigabases of sequencing data and tens of millions of unique TCR sequences. A later analysis re-examined previously published TCR beta repertoires from 500 to 700 donors and added high-resolution HLA genotyping to investigate patterns of TCR occurrence. In an earlier analysis of a few hundred of the donors, high-throughput TCR beta sequencing was used to judge whether each TCR beta V gene segment behaved as functional or pseudogenic. Because of strong linkage in the cohort, roughly five DR-DQ haplotypes were treated as single units for association and clustering. Using immunosequencing, the study profiled T cell repertoires from 666 subjects and related those repertoires to cytomegalovirus serostatus. To predict cytomegalovirus infection status, the study combined high-throughput TCR immunosequencing, statistical association of individual TCRs with disease status, and machine learning. All discovery cohort repertoires had been generated using a single sequencing platform. In the later analysis, no new phenotypic data were used to find candidate immune exposures; instead, reliance was placed on TCR beta sequences and their occurrence across donors. Besides the first cohort of 550 to 750 subjects, a separate validation cohort made up of over 95 different subjects was used. Donor age, sex, ethnicity and CMV serostatus were compiled alongside the repertoire data.

Study-level results and caveats: Presence/absence analyses assumed roughly uniform sequencing depth across donors, an assumption that may not hold. In a later analysis, 15,000 to 20,000 TCR beta sequences were associated with specific HLA alleles at a false discovery rate of 0.05. Because some donors lacked HLA typing at each locus, the association tests relied only on the typed subset. A total of fewer than 200 TCR beta chains were listed by the study as associated with cytomegalovirus. According to a later genetic analysis, donors in an Asian-associated ancestry cluster had fewer N-insertions in productive TCRs than the approximately 630-donor mean. CMV serostatus was the only immune exposure information available for the cohort. A cluster of highly shared sequence variants was judged likely to represent a technical artifact of the sequencing pipeline. Because the 87-base-pair reads could not distinguish some IMGT-functional V segments, including TRBV6-2 and TRBV6-3, those segments were excluded. Most TCR sequences were observed very rarely across donors, whereas some public TCRs were present in many individuals. A further reported finding was that TCR beta sequences accurately predicted the HLA-A and HLA-B alleles for most subjects in the first cohort. Only TCR beta chains were sequenced in this cohort, and the absence of alpha or paired-chain data limited detectable features. In vitro tests confirmed that a few of the cytomegalovirus-associated TCR beta chains recognize cytomegalovirus antigens. In a later analysis, TCR association rates were found to vary across HLA loci, with the most associated TCRs seen for DRB1 alleles and the fewest for HLA-C alleles. Linkage disequilibrium might explain the correlated functional status among segregating V segments, but an unknown experimental factor could not be ruled out. The authors suggested that the approach could potentially be extended to other disease states and immunological phenotypes. Strong co-occurrence of HLA alleles, especially DR and DQ, made assigning TCR associations to individual alleles difficult. Most CMV-associated TCR beta chains appeared to be HLA-restricted in a later analysis, and the HLA associations seemed to be driven largely by CMV exposure. According to a later analysis, parvovirus B19, influenza, CMV and Epstein-Barr virus appeared linked to several top co-occurrence clusters. A later genetic analysis associated a missense DCLRE1C variant with V-gene and J-gene trimming of TCR beta chains, and an independent cohort replicated the association. In an earlier analysis of more than 500 of the donors, most TCR beta V segments appeared in productive rearrangements about 87% or about 30% of the time, broadly matching IMGT annotations. Because counts were too low, 15 to 20 rarely observed V segments, including chromosome 9 orphons, were excluded from the earlier analysis of a few hundred of the donors. The classifier was reported to diagnose cytomegalovirus status with high specificity and sensitivity in both the original and validation cohorts. A later analysis found that HLA-associated TCR beta chains were more clonally expanded and had lower generation probabilities than equally common non-associated chains.

CDR1 and CDR2 are drawn from the germline V gene: SGHAT, FQNNGV. The CDR3, cysteine through phenylalanine, is 13 amino acids long. Of all the DNA, just the CDR3 is kept, 39 bases in frame from base 1. V is cut by 5 bases and J by 6 bases, and the space between the germline ends is 12 bases. The cohort comprised 710 or so healthy bone marrow donors. At the time of sampling, all cohort members were nominally healthy, though unrecorded immune exposures were likely present. The donor tested CMV seropositive, placing the donor among the 290 or so seropositive members of the cohort. Each donor provided a peripheral blood sample, and peripheral blood mononuclear cells were used for TCR beta sequencing. The Qiagen DNeasy Blood Extraction Kit was used to extract genomic DNA from the blood cell samples. The library came from the immunoSEQ multiplex PCR assay. A mixture of 60 forward primers for TCR Vbeta segments and 13 reverse primers for TCR Jbeta segments was used in the multiplex PCR. The CDR3 region of rearranged TCR beta genes was amplified from genomic DNA by a multiplex PCR assay. The Illumina HiSeq System was used to sequence the amplified TCR beta libraries as 87-base-pair reads. As for how the authors treated the data: Across the 670 or so repertoires, a later analysis counted 80 million or so unique TCR beta chains, around 11 million of which were shared by at least two donors. To remove PCR and sequencing errors, raw reads were error-corrected and collapsed into unique sequences using a nearest-neighbor algorithm that merged closely related sequences. Alignment of CDR3 sequences to IMGT reference sequences was used to assign V, D and J gene segments. For a sequence to be retained, a match of at least six nucleotides was required to both a V gene segment and a J gene segment. Rearrangements were classified as productive when the CDR3 lacked stop codons and remained in frame with V and J, and all other rearrangements were classified as non-productive. CDR3 was defined by IMGT convention, running from the second conserved V-encoded cysteine to the conserved J-encoded phenylalanine. In an earlier analysis of more than 550 of the donors, sequences lacking an unambiguous match to a single V gene segment were excluded. In an earlier analysis of approximately 610 of the donors, V segments were called functional above 56.7% productive rearrangements and were called segregating when the between-donor standard deviation exceeded 5%. To diagnose cytomegalovirus status from the catalog of TCR beta chain sequences, a statistical classification framework was built. In a later analysis, V and J genes were assigned by comparing TCR nucleotide sequences against IMGT/GENE-DB human TR gene sequences. A later analysis assigned CDR3 sequences and most-parsimonious VDJ recombination scenarios with the TCRdist pipeline. In a later analysis, every TCR beta chain was defined by the combination of its CDR3 amino acid sequence and its V-gene family, and reads without a unique V-gene family were dropped. As a way to deal with suspected cross-contamination and a sequencing artifact, a later analysis dropped roughly 600 nucleotide sequences that were highly shared and had low generation probability. A later analysis calculated a clonal expansion index for each public chain from normalized within-repertoire ranks of inferred template counts. A later analysis computed generation probabilities with a VDJ recombination model fitted to out-of-frame rearrangements, and checked the results against IGoR. A later analysis scored TCR-TCR, TCR-HLA and TCR-CMV co-occurrence with hypergeometric tests, applying a repertoire-size bias correction to TCR pairs. A later analysis estimated false discovery rates by permuting HLA or CMV assignments 20 times. In a later analysis, co-occurring TCRs were grouped using DBSCAN, and TCRdist sequence similarity was added for clustering within HLA-allele-positive subsets. For co-occurrence clustering, repertoires with fewer than 30,000 or more than 120,000 public chains were excluded, along with five or six repertoires with anomalous nucleotide sharing. Imported from immuneACCESS, the table was reduced by TCRdb to in-frame sequences with V and J called. These copies leave out some clones; in studies compared against another copy, an unresolved V gene accounts for under half, and the cause of the remainder is not known. V and J calls and clone size are those listed in that table; D and trimming were worked out from the DNA. Present in this sample are 150,000 or so clones, less than 90% of which were seen just once. The leading ten clones occupy 4.5% to 5.5% of the sample.

The specimen was PBMCs. The chain uses TRBV11-2 and TRBJ2-3, with an unclear D gene assignment. The sequence was obtained from a woman aged 45 to 65 in good health and CMV-seropositive. The nucleotide sequence reads as follows: TGTGCCAGCAGCCTTACTTTACGGGATACGCAGTATTTT. Translated, this is CASSLTLRDTQYF.